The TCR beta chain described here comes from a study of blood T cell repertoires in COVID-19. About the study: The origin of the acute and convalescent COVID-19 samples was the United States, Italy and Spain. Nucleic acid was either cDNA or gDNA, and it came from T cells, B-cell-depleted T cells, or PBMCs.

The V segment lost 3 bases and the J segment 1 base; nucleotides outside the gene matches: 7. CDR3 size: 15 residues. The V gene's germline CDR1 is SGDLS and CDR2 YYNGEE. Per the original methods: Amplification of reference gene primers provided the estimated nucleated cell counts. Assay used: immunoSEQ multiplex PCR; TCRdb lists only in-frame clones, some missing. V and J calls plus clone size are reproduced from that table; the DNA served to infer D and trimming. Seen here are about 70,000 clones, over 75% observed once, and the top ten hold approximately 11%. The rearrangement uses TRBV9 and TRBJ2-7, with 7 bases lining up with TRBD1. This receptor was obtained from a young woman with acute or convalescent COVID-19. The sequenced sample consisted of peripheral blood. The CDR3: CASSARDRSSYEQYF. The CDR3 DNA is TGTGCCAGCAGCGCCCGGGACAGATCTTCCTACGAGCAGTACTTC.